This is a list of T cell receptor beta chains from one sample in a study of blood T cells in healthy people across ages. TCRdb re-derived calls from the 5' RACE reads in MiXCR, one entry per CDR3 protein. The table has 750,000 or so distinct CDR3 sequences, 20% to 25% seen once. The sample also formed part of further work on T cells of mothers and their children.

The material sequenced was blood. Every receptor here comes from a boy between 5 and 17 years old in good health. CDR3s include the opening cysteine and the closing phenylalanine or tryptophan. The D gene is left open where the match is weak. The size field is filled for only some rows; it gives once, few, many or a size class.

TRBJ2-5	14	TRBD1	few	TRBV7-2	TGTGCCAGCAGCTCACCGGGACAGCAAGAGACCCAGTACTTC	CASSSPGQQETQYF
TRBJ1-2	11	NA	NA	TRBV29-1	TGCAGCGTTGGGGCGGACTATGGCTACACCTTC	CSVGADYGYTF
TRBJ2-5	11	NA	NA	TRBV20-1	TGCAGTGCTCGAGGGGTCGGGTCCCAGTACTTC	CSARGVGSQYF
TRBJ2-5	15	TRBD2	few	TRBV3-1	TGTGCCAGCAGCCAAGGCGGGGGGCTCCAAGAGACCCAGTACTTC	CASSQGGGLQETQYF
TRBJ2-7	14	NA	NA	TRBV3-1	TGTGCCAGCAGCCAAGAAGGCCGCTCCTACGAGCAGTACTTC	CASSQEGRSYEQYF
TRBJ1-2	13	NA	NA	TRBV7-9	TGTGCCAGCAGCCATGGCTCTAACTATGGCTACACCTTC	CASSHGSNYGYTF
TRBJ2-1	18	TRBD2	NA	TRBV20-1	TGCAGTGCTAGAGATACCAGCGGGAGGGCCGTCTTCTACAATGAGCAGTTCTTC	CSARDTSGRAVFYNEQFF
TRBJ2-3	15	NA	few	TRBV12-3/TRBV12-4	TGTGCCAGCAGTCTAATTATCGGGTTGGCAGATACGCAGTATTTT	CASSLIIGLADTQYF
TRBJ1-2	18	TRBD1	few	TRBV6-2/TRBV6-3	TGTGCCAGCAGTTACACTCAACCGGGACAGGGTGTTCGAGCGGGCTACACCTTC	CASSYTQPGQGVRAGYTF
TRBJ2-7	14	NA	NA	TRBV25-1	TGTGCCAGCAGTGATCCCGACGGGGACTACGAGCAGTACTTC	CASSDPDGDYEQYF
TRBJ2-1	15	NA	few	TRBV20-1	TGCAGTGCTAGTAGGGCGGGGAGCTCCTACAATGAGCAGTTCTTC	CSASRAGSSYNEQFF
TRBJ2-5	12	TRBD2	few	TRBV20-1	TGCAGTGCTAGTGGGAGGGTAGAGACCCAGTACTTC	CSASGRVETQYF
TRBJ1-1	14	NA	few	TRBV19	TGTGCCAGTAGTATAGTTATGGAAGGCACTGAAGCTTTCTTT	CASSIVMEGTEAFF
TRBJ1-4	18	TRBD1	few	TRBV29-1	TGCAGCGTTCGTGATCTTGTTCGACAGGGATACCCTAATGAAAAACTGTTTTTT	CSVRDLVRQGYPNEKLFF
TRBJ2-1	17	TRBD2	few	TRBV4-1	TGCGCCAGCAGCCAAGATAGACTAGCGAAGTCCTCCATTGAGCAGTTCTTC	CASSQDRLAKSSIEQFF
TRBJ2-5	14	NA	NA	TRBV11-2	TGTGCCAGCAGAACGGCAGGATCCCAAGAGACCCAGTACTTC	CASRTAGSQETQYF
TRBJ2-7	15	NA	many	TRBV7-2	TGTGCCAGCAGCTTAGGTGGGGGAGCTCCCCTCGAGCAGTACTTC	CASSLGGGAPLEQYF
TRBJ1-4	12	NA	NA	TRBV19	TGTGCCAGTACGGGGGGTAATGAAAAACTGTTTTTT	CASTGGNEKLFF
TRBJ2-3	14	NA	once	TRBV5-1	TGCGCCAGCAGCATCCAACTAGGGACAGATACGCAGTATTTT	CASSIQLGTDTQYF
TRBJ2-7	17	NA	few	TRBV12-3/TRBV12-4	TGTGCCAGCAGTTTAGTGTACAGGGCTCCAAGCTCCTACGAGCAGTACTTC	CASSLVYRAPSSYEQYF
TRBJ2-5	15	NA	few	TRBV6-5	TGTGCCAGCAGGCCCCGCGGCCGATCCCAAGAGACCCAGTACTTC	CASRPRGRSQETQYF
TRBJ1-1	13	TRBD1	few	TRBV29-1	TGCAGCGTCGGAGGGGGCATGAACACTGAAGCTTTCTTT	CSVGGGMNTEAFF
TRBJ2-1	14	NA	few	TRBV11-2	TGTGCCAGCAGCCCCGGGACAAGCAGGGGTGAGCAGTTCTTC	CASSPGTSRGEQFF
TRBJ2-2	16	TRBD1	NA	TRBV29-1	TGCAGCGTTGGAAGCCGACAGGGTTTTAACACCGGGGAGCTGTTTTTT	CSVGSRQGFNTGELFF
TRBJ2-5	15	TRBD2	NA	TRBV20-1	TGCAGTGCTTTCTTGACTAGCGGGTACCAAGAGACCCAGTACTTC	CSAFLTSGYQETQYF
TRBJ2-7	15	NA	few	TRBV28	TGTGCCAGCACCAAAGGGGGGGAGGCTCTCTACGAGCAGTACTTC	CASTKGGEALYEQYF